Listed here are 27 T cell receptor beta chains from one sample, sequenced in a study of OX40 agonist ivuxolimab in advanced cancers. Data came from immunoSEQ multiplex PCR; TCRdb stores just in-frame clones and leaves some out. The repertoire holds about 46,000 clones, with 82% as singletons. Specimen: CD4+ or CD8+ T cells sorted from blood, collected in a trial of the OX40 agonist ivuxolimab. These receptors came from an adult with an advanced solid tumor such as melanoma, head and neck, liver or kidney cancer.

This clone has only one observation. The rearrangement links TRBV5-1 to TRBJ2-3; 12 positions agree with TRBD2. The CDR3 has 16 amino acids. The germline CDR1 and CDR2 sequences are SGHRS and YFSETQ. V lost 5 bases and J lost 3; bases outside the gene matches: 7. The CDR3 loop is CASRSGTSGPTDTQYF. The CDR3 DNA follows: TGCGCCAGCAGGTCCGGGACTAGCGGGCCGACAGATACGCAGTATTTT. The complete variable domain, with remaining parts taken from reference TRBV5-1 and TRBJ2-3, reads KAGVTQTPRYLIKTRGQQVTLSCSPISGHRSVSWYQQTPGQGLQFLFEYFSETQRNKGNFPGRFSGRQFSNSRSEMNVSTLELGDSALYLCASRSGTSGPTDTQYFGPGTRLTVL.

The sample holds a few counts of this clone. The chain is built from TRBV7-9 and TRBJ2-3; 8 bases line up with TRBD2. Per the germline V gene, CDR1 is SEHNR and CDR2 is FQNEAQ (reference sequence). V shed 2 bases and J 6 bases; nucleotides not matched to a gene: 4. There are 14 residues in the CDR3. Here the CDR3 reads CASSLRRGEDTQYF. For the CDR3, the DNA is TGTGCCAGCAGCTTAAGGCGGGGGGAGGATACGCAGTATTTT.

J is TRBJ2-1 and V is TRBV6-4; D remains unclear. Per germline, CDR1 MRHNA and CDR2 SNTAGT. The CDR3 has 14 residues. Trimming shortened V by 6 bases and J by 11 bases, and 20 bases separated the two germline ends. CDR3 coding DNA: TGTGCCAGCAGCGCCTCGGCTGTGAGCGAAAAGCAGTTCTTC. Protein: CASSASAVSEKQFF.

This chain uses TRBV6-1 with TRBJ1-2, with D tentatively TRBD1 (5 bases). CDR1 and CDR2 (germline): MNHNS, SASEGT. This CDR3 is 15 amino acids long. Trimming took off 1 base at V and 4 bases at J, with 13 bases between the two ends. The CDR3: CASSEGRVASYGYTF. CDR3 nucleotide sequence: TGTGCCAGCAGTGAAGGCAGGGTCGCTAGCTATGGCTACACCTTC.

The rearrangement uses TRBV5-1 and TRBJ2-1; 9 nucleotides agree with TRBD1. Trimming cost V 1 base and J 9 bases; bases outside gene matches: 5. Germline CDR1 reads SGHRS; CDR2 reads YFSETQ. The CDR3 covers 14 residues. The CDR3 DNA follows: TGCGCCAGCAGCTTGAGGACAGGGGTGGTTGAGCAGTTCTTC. Its protein product is CASSLRTGVVEQFF.

V gene TRBV5-1 combines with J gene TRBJ2-5, with 7 bases lining up with TRBD1. The CDR3 length is 14 residues. V was clipped by 5 bases and J by 4 bases; unmatched bases: 8. The V gene's germline CDR1 is SGHRS and CDR2 YFSETQ. CDR3 amino acids: CASSSGTVRETQYF. The DNA of the CDR3 is TGCGCCAGCAGTTCCGGGACAGTGCGAGAGACCCAGTACTTC.

V gene TRBV5-1 combines with J gene TRBJ1-3; D not certain. Germline CDR1 SGHRS, CDR2 YFSETQ. The V end was cut by 2 bases, the J end by 0 bases, with 12 bases between. CDR3 length: 16 amino acids. The CDR3 region is CASSFSSGDSGNTIYF. The DNA of the CDR3 is TGCGCCAGCAGCTTCAGTAGTGGCGACTCTGGAAACACCATATATTTT.

The chain joins TRBV5-1 to TRBJ1-1, with 8 bases that match TRBD1. Germline-derived CDR1 and CDR2 are SGHRS and YFSETQ. The CDR3 contains 15 residues. Germline trimming cut 2 bases from V and 4 bases from J; bases unmatched to any gene: 7. CDR3: CASSFKQGDGTEAFF. CDR3 sequence (DNA): TGCGCCAGCAGCTTCAAACAGGGGGATGGCACTGAAGCTTTCTTT.

The chain recombines TRBV10-2 with TRBJ2-2, with D possibly called TRBD1 or TRBD2 (5 bases each). The length of the CDR3 is 15 residues. The V and J ends lost 4 bases and 3 bases respectively, with 12 bases between them. Germline V CDR1 and CDR2: WSHSY, SAAADI. The CDR3 coding sequence is TGCGCCAGCAGTGGGGGGAGCGCGGACACCGGGGAGCTGTTTTTT. It codes for CASSGGSADTGELFF.

This clone was observed a handful of times. In DNA, the CDR3 is TGTGCCAGCAGCCCCGGGACGCGTGATTCACCCCTCCACTTT. Protein product: CASSPGTRDSPLHF. V is TRBV4-2 and J is TRBJ1-6; D might be TRBD1 (5 bases). Trimming left V 4 bases short and J 8 bases short, with 12 bases between. This CDR3 spans 14 amino acids. The germline V gene has CDR1 LGHNA and CDR2 YNFKEQ.

This sequence joins TRBV21-1 and TRBJ1-4. TRBV21-1 has pseudogene status. The CDR3 is 18 residues long. The CDR3 coding sequence is TGTGCCAGCATCCCCCTCGGGACCCAGGGCGTCGGTAATGAAAAACTGTTTTTT. Its protein is CASIPLGTQGVGNEKLFF.

This clone has more than one count but fewer than ten. The rearrangement joins TRBV11-2 to TRBJ2-1, with unresolved D. The CDR3 loop spans 15 amino acids. V was clipped by 7 bases and J by 1 base, with 14 bases between them. Germline CDR1 and CDR2: SGHAT and FQNNGV. The CDR3 DNA reads TGTGCCAGCACCCCCGCTTTGGGGTCCTACAATGAGCAGTTCTTC. It encodes CASTPALGSYNEQFF.

This rearrangement joins TRBV5-6 to TRBJ2-5, with 7 bases lining up with TRBD2. Germline V CDR1 and CDR2: SGHDT, YYEEEE. The CDR3 runs 14 residues. Unmatched junction bases numbered 5, after V lost 4 bases and J lost 2 bases. The CDR3 nucleotides read TGTGCCAGCAGCCCAGCGGGACGACAAGAGACCCAGTACTTC. Translating gives CASSPAGRQETQYF.

The V and J genes are TRBV11-2 and TRBJ2-7, with 7 bases that match TRBD2. The J call may be incorrect, as the DNA end agrees better with TRBJ2-1. Per germline, CDR1 SGHAT and CDR2 FQNNGV. The length of the CDR3 is 14 residues. The CDR3 DNA reads as TGTGCCAGTTTTAGCGGGCTTTCCTACAATGAGCAGTTCTTC. Its protein product is CASFSGLSYNEQFF.

The chain carries TRBV6-5 and TRBJ1-1; unclear D gene. Germline CDR1 MNHEY, CDR2 SVGAGI. This CDR3 is built from 14 residues. The ends were cut back, 0 bases at V and 3 bases at J, with 8 bases in the middle. This chain's CDR3 is CASSYSRLHTEAFF. In nucleotides, the CDR3 is TGTGCCAGCAGTTACTCGAGACTGCACACTGAAGCTTTCTTT.

The sample holds one count of this clone. The chain employs TRBV18 and TRBJ2-3, with 9 bases aligning to TRBD1. The CDR3 runs 15 residues. Looked up from germline, CDR1 is KGHSH and CDR2 is LQKENI. V lost 3 bases, J lost 4 bases, and 5 bases stayed unmatched. The CDR3 nucleotides read TGTGCCAGCTCACCGGGACAGGGCTCTTCAGATACGCAGTATTTT. It encodes CASSPGQGSSDTQYF.

This chain links TRBV30 with TRBJ2-5, with D possibly called TRBD1 or TRBD2 (5 bases each). The CDR3 is 14 residues long. Between the trimmed V and J ends, which lost 0 bases and 4 bases, there was a span of 12 bases. CDR1 is GTSNPN, CDR2 SVGIG, per germline (reference sequence). The CDR3 sequence: CAWSVAPGGETQYF. The CDR3 bases are TGTGCCTGGAGTGTAGCCCCTGGGGGAGAGACCCAGTACTTC.

This rearrangement joins TRBV6-1 to TRBJ1-1, with D perhaps TRBD1 (5 bases). This CDR3 has 11 residues. The V and J ends lost 6 bases and 6 bases respectively, with 8 bases between them. The germline V gene has CDR1 MNHNS and CDR2 SASEGT. Here the CDR3 reads CASRSGPEAFF. The CDR3 bases are TGTGCCAGCAGATCGGGACCTGAAGCTTTCTTT.

J is TRBJ2-4 and V is TRBV7-2; D gene ambiguous. This CDR3 is 16 amino acids long. V was shortened by 3 bases and J by 0 bases, with 12 bases between the two germline ends. From germline, CDR1 is SGHTA and CDR2 FQGNSA. Here the CDR3 reads CASSFTVTIAKNIQYF. DNA for the CDR3: TGTGCCAGCAGCTTTACGGTAACCATAGCCAAAAACATTCAGTACTTC. Filled out from reference TRBV7-2 and TRBJ2-4, the complete variable domain reads GAGVSQSPSNKVTEKGKDVELRCDPISGHTALYWYRQSLGQGLEFLIYFQGNSAPDKSGLPSDRFSAERTGGSVSTLTIQRTQQEDSAVYLCASSFTVTIAKNIQYFGAGTRLSVL.

The V and J genes are TRBV27 and TRBJ1-2; a weak D match, TRBD1 (5 bases). Germline-derived CDR1 and CDR2 are MNHEY and SMNVEV (reference sequence). The CDR3 runs 14 residues. Trimming cost V 0 bases and J 5 bases, with 10 bases left between them. Written as DNA, the CDR3 is TGTGCCAGCAGTTTATCGGGACTCCCTTATGGCTACACCTTC. Translating it yields CASSLSGLPYGYTF.

The chain links TRBV5-4 to TRBJ2-3; D is perhaps TRBD1 (6 bases). Germline V gene lookup returns CDR1 SGHNT and CDR2 YYREEE (reference sequence). The CDR3 covers 14 residues. V lost 4 bases to trimming and J lost 2 bases, with 11 bases between them. The CDR3 DNA follows: TGTGCCAGCAGCCTACAGGGTTACACAGATACGCAGTATTTT. Translation: CASSLQGYTDTQYF.

The chain combines TRBV7-9 with TRBJ1-4, with TRBD1 matching over 8 bases. V was clipped by 8 bases and J by 7 bases; unmatched bases: 12. Germline V gives CDR1 SEHNR, CDR2 FQNEAQ (reference sequence). CDR3 length equals 15 residues. In DNA, the CDR3 is TGTGCCAGCCGACCAGGACAGGGTTTGGGTGAAAAACTGTTTTTT. Its translation is CASRPGQGLGEKLFF.

This clone was seen once. The rearrangement links TRBV5-3 to TRBJ2-7; tentatively, D is TRBD1 (5 bases). TRBV5-3 is an ORF for which the function is uncertain. V shed 4 bases and J shed 7 bases, with 15 bases lying between them. This CDR3 spans 13 amino acids. DNA of the CDR3: TGTGCCAGAAGCGCAGGGTATCCCTGGGAGCAGTACTTC. Protein: CARSAGYPWEQYF.

This sequence joins TRBV19 and TRBJ1-2; D remains ambiguous. CDR3 length: 13 amino acids. The germline CDR1 and CDR2 sequences are LNHDA and SQIVND (reference sequence). V was trimmed by 9 bases and J by 3 bases, leaving 14 bases between them. The CDR3 here is CASSPGPDYGYTF. CDR3 in DNA: TGTGCCAGCAGTCCCGGACCCGACTATGGCTACACCTTC. Full variable domain (rest looked up from reference TRBV19 and TRBJ1-2): DGGITQSPKYLFRKEGQNVTLSCEQNLNHDAMYWYRQDPGQGLRLIYYSQIVNDFQKGDIAEGYSVSREKKESFPLTVTSAQKNPTAFYLCASSPGPDYGYTFGSGTRLTVV.

This sequence joins TRBV5-4 and TRBJ2-1; D is possibly TRBD2 (6 bases). Trimming took 1 base from V and 6 from J, leaving 8 bases between them. Germline lookup yields CDR1 SGHNT and CDR2 YYREEE (reference sequence). This CDR3 contains 13 residues. CDR3 sequence (DNA): TGTGCCAGCAGCTTGCGGGGAGGCAATGAGCAGTTCTTC. It is translated as CASSLRGGNEQFF.

V and J are TRBV6-1 and TRBJ2-7; 10 nucleotides line up with TRBD1. The trim removed 7 bases at V and 2 bases at J, leaving 8 bases unmatched. Germline CDR1 is MNHNS and CDR2 is SASEGT. The CDR3 loop spans 15 amino acids. CDR3 sequence reads: CASTRQGARTYEQYF. For the CDR3, the DNA is TGTGCCAGCACCAGACAGGGGGCGCGCACCTACGAGCAGTACTTC.

J is TRBJ2-3 and V is TRBV11-2, with a tentative D call TRBD2 (5 bases). Germline values: CDR1 SGHAT, CDR2 FQNNGV. The CDR3 runs 11 residues. The ends were cut back, 11 bases at V and 4 bases at J, with 10 bases in the middle. CDR3 residues: CAGPGADTQYF. The CDR3 region has the DNA TGTGCCGGACCCGGGGCAGATACGCAGTATTTT.